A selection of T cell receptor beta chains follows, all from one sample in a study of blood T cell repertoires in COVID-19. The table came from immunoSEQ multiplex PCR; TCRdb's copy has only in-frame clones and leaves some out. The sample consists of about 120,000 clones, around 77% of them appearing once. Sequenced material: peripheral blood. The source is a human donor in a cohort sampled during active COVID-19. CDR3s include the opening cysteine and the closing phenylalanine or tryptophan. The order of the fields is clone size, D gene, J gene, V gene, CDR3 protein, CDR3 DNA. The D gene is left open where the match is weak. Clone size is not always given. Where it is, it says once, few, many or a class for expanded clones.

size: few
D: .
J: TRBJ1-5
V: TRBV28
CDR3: CASSLTLIGSQHF
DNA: TGTGCCAGCAGTTTAACCCTCATCGGGTCCCAGCATTTT

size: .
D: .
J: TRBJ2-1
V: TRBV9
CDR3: CASSALARSSYNEQFF
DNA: TGTGCCAGCAGCGCGCTAGCGCGAAGCTCCTACAATGAGCAGTTCTTC

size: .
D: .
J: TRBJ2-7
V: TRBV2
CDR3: CASSEGAGSYEQYF
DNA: TGTGCCAGCAGTGAGGGGGCAGGATCCTACGAGCAGTACTTC

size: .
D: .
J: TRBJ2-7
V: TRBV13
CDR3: CASSLHQRVYEQYF
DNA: TGTGCCAGCAGCTTACACCAACGGGTCTACGAGCAGTACTTC

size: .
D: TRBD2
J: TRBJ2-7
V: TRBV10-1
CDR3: CASPCRTSQPYEQYF
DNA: TGCGCCAGTCCCTGCCGGACTAGTCAGCCGTACGAGCAGTACTTC

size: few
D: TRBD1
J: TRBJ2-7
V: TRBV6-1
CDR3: CASSEEGQGAYEQYF
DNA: TGTGCCAGCAGTGAAGAGGGGCAGGGGGCCTACGAGCAGTACTTC

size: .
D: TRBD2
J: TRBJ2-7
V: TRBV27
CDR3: CASSFGTSGSEQYF
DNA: TGTGCCAGCAGTTTCGGGACTAGCGGGAGCGAGCAGTACTTC

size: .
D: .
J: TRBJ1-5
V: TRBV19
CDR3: CASSMAGFNQPQHF
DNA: TGTGCCAGTAGTATGGCAGGGTTCAATCAGCCCCAGCATTTT

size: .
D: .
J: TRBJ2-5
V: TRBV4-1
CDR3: CASSQAPGAQYF
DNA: TGCGCCAGCAGCCAAGCCCCGGGGGCCCAGTACTTC

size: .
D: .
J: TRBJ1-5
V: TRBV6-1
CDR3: CASSEAGGQHQPQHF
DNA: TGTGCCAGCAGTGAAGCGGGCGGACAACATCAGCCCCAGCATTTT

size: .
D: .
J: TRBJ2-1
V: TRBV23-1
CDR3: CASSHSQRIYKCSEQFF
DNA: TGCGCCAGCAGTCATTCCCAGCGGATTTACAAGTGCAGTGAGCAGTTCTTC

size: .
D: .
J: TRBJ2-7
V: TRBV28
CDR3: CASSSPGGGNNEQYF
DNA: TGTGCCAGCAGTTCCCCGGGAGGGGGCAACAACGAGCAGTACTTC

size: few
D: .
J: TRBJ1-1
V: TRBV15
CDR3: CATSSGRGGNTEAFF
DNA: TGTGCCACCAGCTCAGGACGGGGGGGGAACACTGAAGCTTTCTTT

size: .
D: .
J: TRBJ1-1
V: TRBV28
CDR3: CASSGRHVTFF
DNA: TGTGCCAGCAGTGGCAGACATGTAACTTTCTTT

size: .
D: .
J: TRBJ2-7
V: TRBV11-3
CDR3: CASRSGVYEQYF
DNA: TGTGCCAGCAGGTCAGGGGTCTACGAGCAGTACTTC

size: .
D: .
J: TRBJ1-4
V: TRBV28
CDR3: CASRAGEEKEKLFF
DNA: TGTGCCAGCAGGGCAGGGGAAGAGAAAGAAAAACTGTTTTTT

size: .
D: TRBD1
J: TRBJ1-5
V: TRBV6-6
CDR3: CASRWTGGQPQHF
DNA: TGTGCCAGCAGGTGGACAGGGGGGCAGCCCCAGCATTTT

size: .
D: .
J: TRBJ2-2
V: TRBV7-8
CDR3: CASRFGKGDTGELFF
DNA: TGTGCCAGCAGGTTCGGGAAGGGGGACACCGGGGAGCTGTTTTTT

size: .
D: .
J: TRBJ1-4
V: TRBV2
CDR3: CASSEAAATNEKLFF
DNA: TGTGCCAGCAGTGAAGCGGCAGCAACTAATGAAAAACTGTTTTTT

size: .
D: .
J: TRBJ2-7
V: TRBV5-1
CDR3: CASSLDSRNYEQYF
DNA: TGCGCCAGCAGCTTGGACAGCCGAAACTACGAGCAGTACTTC

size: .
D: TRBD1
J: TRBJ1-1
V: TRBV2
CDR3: CASRAGGEWTEAFF
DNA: TGTGCCAGCAGAGCAGGGGGCGAATGGACTGAAGCTTTCTTT